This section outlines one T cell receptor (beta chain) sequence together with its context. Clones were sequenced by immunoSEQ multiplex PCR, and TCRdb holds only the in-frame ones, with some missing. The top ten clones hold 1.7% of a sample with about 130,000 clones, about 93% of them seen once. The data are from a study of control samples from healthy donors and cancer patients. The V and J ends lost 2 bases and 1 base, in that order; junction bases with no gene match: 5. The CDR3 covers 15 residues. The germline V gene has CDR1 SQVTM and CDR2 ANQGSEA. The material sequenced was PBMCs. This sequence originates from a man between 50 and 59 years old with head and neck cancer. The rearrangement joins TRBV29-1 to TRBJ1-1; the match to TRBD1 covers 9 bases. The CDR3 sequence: CSVEYPDRGNTEAFF. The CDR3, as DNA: TGCAGCGTTGAATACCCGGACAGGGGGAACACTGAAGCTTTCTTT. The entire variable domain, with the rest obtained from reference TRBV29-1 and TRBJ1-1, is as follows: SAVISQKPSRDICQRGTSLTIQCQVDSQVTMMFWYRQQPGQSLTLIATANQGSEATYESGFVIDKFPISRPNLTFSTLTVSNMSPEDSSIYLCSVEYPDRGNTEAFFGQGTRLTVV.